This T cell receptor (beta chain) was captured by sequencing in a study of cytomegalovirus exposure and HLA in healthy donors. Points on this clone: Antigen specificity is unknown.

Both 60 Vbeta primers and 13 Jbeta primers went into the PCR. Profiled with immunoSEQ multiplex PCR; TCRdb holds only in-frame clones, not every one. The profile covers 170,000 or so clones, with roughly 80% appearing a single time and 5.7% taken by the ten largest. There are 13 residues in the CDR3. CDR1 is MNHEY and CDR2 is SVGAGI in the germline V gene. Trimming shortened V by 5 bases and J by 9 bases, and 16 bases separated the two germline ends. Study-wide results and caveats: Researchers reported that a few CMV-associated chains were confirmed in vitro as CMV antigen-specific. The authors enumerated over 150 TCR beta chains as linked to cytomegalovirus. In a later analysis, TCR beta V- and J-gene trimming showed a link to a missense DCLRE1C variant.

The specimen was PBMCs. This receptor was identified in a man aged 40-55 years in good health and CMV-seronegative. V is TRBV6-5 and J is TRBJ1-2, with a weak D call TRBD1 (5 bases). The chain's CDR3 is CASSLDRTFSYTF. The CDR3 DNA is TGTGCCAGCAGTCTCGACAGAACCTTTAGCTACACCTTC.